This T cell receptor (beta chain) was sequenced in a study of blood T cell repertoires in COVID-19 (dated by TCRdb to 2020 to 2022). At the level of the whole study: Samples from collaborators originated in the United States, Italy and Spain and spanned both the acute and convalescent phases of COVID-19. The prospective study material was composed of cDNA or gDNA derived from T cells, B-cell-depleted T cells, or PBMCs. The dataset comprised deeply sampled blood TCRbeta repertoires from subjects exposed to, actively infected with, or recovered from COVID-19. A freely available public database, intended as a resource for researchers studying the immune response to SARS-CoV-2, is where the repertoires were released. Samples came from the ongoing ImmuneRACE study (first 160 participants) plus 1,254 subjects from 6 global collaborators. A de-identified subject ID, COVID-19 status, age in years and sex were almost always included in the sample metadata. Where available, HLA class I and class II types were obtained from metadata supplied by the sample provider rather than from assay-based typing.

There are a few counts of this clone. What this receptor recognizes is not known. The record has no base qualities; no much larger clone is one base away. Samples from volunteer blood donors who had recovered from COVID-19 were contributed by a second Seattle source. Each collaborating institution followed its own protocols to collect whole blood in K2EDTA tubes. For TCRbeta analysis, collaborators shipped samples in one of three forms: frozen whole blood, isolated PBMCs, or DNA extracted from either of those sample types. Results and caveats for the whole study, not just this receptor: The quantity of clinical and demographic metadata differed by source and by participant and was supplied without curation.

CDR1 and CDR2 are drawn from the germline V gene: SNHLY, FYNNEI. The V and J ends are trimmed by 4 bases and 2 bases, leaving 9 bases between them. The CDR3 starts with the cysteine, ends with the phenylalanine, and has 14 residues. Just CDR3 DNA is preserved here, 42 bases in frame from base 1. TCRbeta CDR3 regions were amplified from genomic DNA by means of the immunoSEQ Assay, a bias-controlled multiplex PCR. Per the original workflow: The number of nucleated cells in each sample was estimated by amplification of reference gene primers within the assay. To quantify the absolute abundance of each unique TCRbeta CDR3 rearrangement, sequence reads were collapsed and filtered. For each sample, productive Simpson clonality was calculated by taking the square root of Simpson's diversity index across productive rearrangements. Not all clones reach the TCRdb copy of this immuneACCESS table, which keeps in-frame sequences only. Checked studies attribute under half of the gap to unresolved V genes and leave the rest unexplained. The DNA was the basis for D and trimming; V, J and clone size are from that table. The sample records 150,000 to 200,000 clones, around 88% of which are singletons. The ten largest clones represent 15% to 20% of the sample.

The chain is made from TRBV2 and TRBJ1-5; no D gene can be assigned with confidence. The sequence was obtained from a woman in her 70s who had recovered from COVID-19. Sequenced input: peripheral blood. The CDR3 is CASSVGRGNQPQHF. The bases read TGTGCCAGCAGTGTTGGGCGGGGCAATCAGCCCCAGCATTTT.